The 32 T cell receptor beta chains in this list originate from one sample, sequenced in a study of blood T cell repertoires in COVID-19. Using immunoSEQ multiplex PCR, the repertoire was profiled, and TCRdb retains in-frame clones only, with some absent. The sample holds about 75,000 clones, roughly nine tenths seen once. The sample was peripheral blood. The receptors come from a human donor in a cohort sampled during active COVID-19.

This clone was recorded a few times. The gene calls are TRBV7-8 and TRBJ2-7; TRBD1 matches at 8 bases. The germline CDR1 and CDR2 sequences are SGHVS and FQNEAQ. CDR3 length: 13 amino acids. V gave up 5 bases and J gave up 3 bases; unmatched junction bases: 3. The CDR3 is CASSRTGGYEQYF. As DNA, the CDR3 is TGTGCCAGCAGCCGCACAGGGGGCTACGAGCAGTACTTC.

V and J are TRBV19 and TRBJ1-2; D is possibly TRBD1 (5 bases). Trimming stripped 6 bases from V and 0 bases from J, with 8 bases between. Germline-derived CDR1 and CDR2 are LNHDA and SQIVND (reference sequence). The CDR3 is 13 amino acids. In DNA, the CDR3 is TGTGCCAGTAGGGGACTGGCTAACTATGGCTACACCTTC. Translated, it gives CASRGLANYGYTF.

The chain carries TRBV10-3 and TRBJ2-7; the match to TRBD1 covers 9 bases. The germline CDR1 and CDR2 sequences are ENHRY and SYGVKD. The CDR3 runs to 15 residues. With V trimmed by 0 bases and J by 6 bases, 6 bases remained unmatched. This CDR3 reads CAISESTGGKGEQYF. The CDR3 DNA follows: TGTGCCATCAGTGAGTCAACAGGGGGCAAGGGCGAGCAGTACTTC.

The rearrangement joins TRBV15 to TRBJ2-7, with 11 bases that match TRBD1. Germline V gene data show CDR1 as LNHNV and CDR2 as YYDKDF (reference sequence). V trimming: 4 bases; J trimming: 2 bases; junction bases outside the gene matches: 4. The CDR3 covers 15 residues. The CDR3 spells CATSTGQGAPYEQYF. DNA of the CDR3: TGTGCCACCAGCACAGGACAGGGGGCTCCCTACGAGCAGTACTTC.

The chain carries TRBV6-5 and TRBJ1-5; D gene unclear. The germline V gene has CDR1 MNHEY and CDR2 SVGAGI. Between the trimmed V and J ends, which lost 6 bases and 3 bases, there was a span of 12 bases. The CDR3 contains 14 residues. The CDR3 reads CASREGGNNQPQHF. CDR3 nucleotides: TGTGCCAGCAGGGAGGGTGGGAACAATCAGCCCCAGCATTTT.

This chain links TRBV24-1 with TRBJ2-5; D remains ambiguous. V was cut by 3 bases and J by 2 bases, with 12 bases left in between. This CDR3 contains 15 residues. Germline CDR1 reads KGHDR; CDR2 reads SFDVKD. The CDR3 protein is CATSDVRAGQETQYF. CDR3 nucleotide sequence: TGTGCCACCAGTGATGTGAGAGCAGGACAAGAGACCCAGTACTTC.

The J gene is TRBJ2-5, the V gene TRBV19, with TRBD2 matching over 8 bases. After removal of 5 bases from V and 1 base from J, the junction contained 6 bases not matched to a gene. The V gene's germline CDR1 is LNHDA and CDR2 SQIVND (reference sequence). The CDR3 totals 15 residues. CDR3 in amino acids: CASSPRGLGQETQYF. The CDR3 nucleotides read TGTGCCAGTAGTCCCCGGGGACTAGGCCAAGAGACCCAGTACTTC.

This chain joins TRBV24-1 and TRBJ1-2, with D possibly being TRBD1 (5 bases). V shed 12 bases and J shed 7 bases, with 17 bases lying between them. The CDR3 runs 12 residues. CDR1 is KGHDR and CDR2 is SFDVKD in the germline V gene. The CDR3 sequence: CAPIRQGGGYTF. In DNA form, the CDR3 reads TGTGCCCCCATCCGGCAGGGAGGTGGCTACACCTTC.

The chain carries TRBV6-1 and TRBJ1-5; no firm D call. Germline CDR1 reads MNHNS; CDR2 reads SASEGT. The CDR3 loop spans 18 amino acids. The germline V and J ends were trimmed by 2 bases and 0 bases, with 17 bases remaining between them. CDR3 DNA: TGTGCCAGCAGTGAAAACGCGGGTGGGCCTTATAGCAATCAGCCCCAGCATTTT. It is translated as CASSENAGGPYSNQPQHF.

This clone was recorded once. V gene TRBV18 combines with J gene TRBJ1-4; no clear D. CDR1 is KGHSH and CDR2 is LQKENI in the germline V gene. The CDR3 totals 16 residues. V was trimmed by 1 base and J by 2 bases, leaving 11 bases between them. The CDR3 reads CASSPLEGFTNEKLFF. As DNA, the CDR3 is TGTGCCAGCTCACCACTTGAGGGTTTCACTAATGAAAAACTGTTTTTT.

V usage is TRBV7-9 and J usage is TRBJ2-3; D possibly corresponds to TRBD2 (6 bases). The V end was cut by 0 bases, the J end by 1 base, with 17 bases between. Germline V CDR1 and CDR2: SEHNR, FQNEAQ (reference sequence). There are 18 residues in the CDR3. CDR3 nucleotide sequence: TGTGCCAGCAGCTTAGCGCTCGGAGGGGTTTTTGGCACAGATACGCAGTATTTT. It codes for CASSLALGGVFGTDTQYF.

The V and J genes are TRBV7-9 and TRBJ2-7; the D gene is possibly TRBD2 (7 bases). Germline CDR1 is SEHNR and CDR2 is FQNEAQ (reference sequence). V shed 4 bases and J shed 0 bases, with 16 bases lying between them. The CDR3 is made up of 16 amino acids. CDR3 in amino acids: CASSSRGGKSSYEQYF. In DNA form, the CDR3 reads TGTGCCAGCAGCTCAAGGGGGGGTAAGAGCTCCTACGAGCAGTACTTC. The full variable domain, rest sourced from reference TRBV7-9 and TRBJ2-7, is DTGVSQNPRHKITKRGQNVTFRCDPISEHNRLYWYRQTLGQGPEFLTYFQNEAQLEKSRLLSDRFSAERPKGSFSTLEIQRTEQGDSAMYLCASSSRGGKSSYEQYFGPGTRLTVT.

The chain joins TRBV6-5 to TRBJ1-2, with 7 bases lining up with TRBD1. The germline V gene encodes CDR1 MNHEY and CDR2 SVGAGI. V lost 9 bases and J lost 6; bases outside the gene matches: 10. This CDR3 has 13 amino acids. CDR3 coding DNA: TGTGCCAGTATGTATGGACAGGTGGATGGCTACACCTTC. This gives the protein CASMYGQVDGYTF.

The chain joins TRBV4-3 to TRBJ1-2; 10 bases agree with TRBD1. The germline V gene has CDR1 LGHNA and CDR2 YSLEER. The CDR3 is 17 amino acids. With 1 base clipped from V and 1 base from J, the junction kept 6 bases outside the gene matches. The CDR3 loop is CASSQAGQGKVNYGYTF. The CDR3 DNA is TGCGCCAGCAGCCAAGCGGGACAGGGGAAAGTTAACTATGGCTACACCTTC.

The J gene is TRBJ2-7, the V gene TRBV27, with TRBD1 matching over 10 bases. J was trimmed by 1 base and V by 4 bases; bases with no gene match: 4. In germline, CDR1 is MNHEY, CDR2 SMNVEV (reference sequence). This CDR3 contains 15 residues. CDR3 in amino acids: CASSSGQGLSYEQYF. DNA for the CDR3: TGTGCCAGCAGTTCGGGACAGGGGCTTTCCTACGAGCAGTACTTC.

This chain's CDR3 is CASSQWSRGRETQYF. The CDR3 nucleotides are TGTGCCAGCAGCCAATGGTCAAGGGGGCGAGAGACCCAGTACTTC. The chain links TRBV3-1 (or the pseudogene TRBV3-2) to TRBJ2-5; 7 bases are shared with TRBD1. V gave up 2 bases and J gave up 4 bases; unmatched junction bases: 7. The germline V gene encodes CDR1 LGHDT and CDR2 YNNKEL (reference sequence). This CDR3 spans 15 amino acids.

This rearrangement joins TRBV4-3 to TRBJ1-2, with no clear D. Trimming shortened V by 1 base and J by 3 bases, and 12 bases separated the two germline ends. This CDR3 comprises 15 residues. Germline V gene sequence: CDR1 LGHNA, CDR2 YSLEER. The CDR3 region has the DNA TGCGCCAGCAGCCAAGCGGAGCATCCTGACTATGGCTACACCTTC. Amino acid sequence: CASSQAEHPDYGYTF.

The chain has TRBV7-7 and TRBJ1-2; no definite D call. CDR1 SSHAT and CDR2 FNYEAQ come from the germline V gene (reference sequence). V was trimmed by 3 bases and J by 4 bases, leaving 15 bases between them. This CDR3 spans 15 amino acids. This CDR3 reads CASSFWATSLYGYTF. The CDR3 region has the DNA TGTGCCAGCAGCTTCTGGGCTACAAGCCTCTATGGCTACACCTTC.

This clone was counted between two and nine times. The chain carries TRBV4-3 and TRBJ2-2; 11 bases match TRBD2. This CDR3 region has 16 residues. The V gene end was trimmed by 4 bases and the J gene end by 2 bases; junction bases not matched to a gene: 3. Germline CDR1 is LGHNA and CDR2 is YSLEER. The CDR3 spells CASSPGTSGNTGELFF. Written as DNA, the CDR3 is TGCGCCAGCAGCCCCGGGACTAGCGGAAACACCGGGGAGCTGTTTTTT.

The chain joins TRBV29-1 to TRBJ1-1; D uncertain. The CDR3 contains 17 residues. Deletions cut 5 bases from V and 5 bases from J, with 27 bases between. CDR1 is SQVTM, CDR2 ANQGSEA, per germline. The DNA for the CDR3 is TGCAGCGTTAGAGGGATGGGCGTCGAGAGATGGAAGACTGAAGCTTTCTTT. Residues: CSVRGMGVERWKTEAFF.

This chain joins TRBV5-1 and TRBJ2-3, with 8 bases matching TRBD2. The CDR3 sequence is 17 residues long. The junction had 10 bases not matched to a gene; V was cut back by 4 bases and J by 0 bases. Germline V gives CDR1 SGHRS, CDR2 YFSETQ. CDR3 loop: CASSLQQTSVSTDTQYF. CDR3 sequence (DNA): TGCGCCAGCAGCCTACAACAGACTAGCGTAAGCACAGATACGCAGTATTTT.

The chain joins TRBV7-9 to TRBJ2-2; 9 bases match TRBD2. The V gene end was trimmed by 5 bases and the J gene end by 8 bases; junction bases not matched to a gene: 9. The CDR3 spans 15 residues. CDR1 is SEHNR and CDR2 is FQNEAQ in the germline V gene (reference sequence). The CDR3 DNA follows: TGTGCCAGCAGCATAATAGCGGGGGTTCGAGGGGAGCTGTTTTTT. Its protein product is CASSIIAGVRGELFF.

V is TRBV6-5 and J is TRBJ2-1; TRBD2 matches at 8 bases. Looked up from germline, CDR1 is MNHEY and CDR2 is SVGAGI. After removal of 6 bases from V and 2 bases from J, the junction contained 6 bases not matched to a gene. This CDR3 is built from 15 residues. Here the CDR3 DNA reads TGTGCCAGCAGGGGACTAGGGGGGCCCTACAATGAGCAGTTCTTC. It specifies CASRGLGGPYNEQFF.

The J gene is TRBJ2-1, the V gene TRBV12-3 or TRBV12-4; 7 bases are shared with TRBD1. CDR3 size: 13 residues. The J segment lost 7 bases and the V segment lost 4 bases, leaving 4 bases of the junction unmatched. The CDR3 nucleotides read TGTGCCAGCAGTTCGTCACAGGGGAATGAGCAGTTCTTC. Protein: CASSSSQGNEQFF.

The chain carries TRBV13 and TRBJ2-7; 8 nucleotides align to TRBD2. Germline CDR1 is PRHDT and CDR2 is FYEKMQ (reference sequence). Trimming at V came to 5 bases and at J to 5 bases, leaving 2 bases not matched to a gene. The CDR3 spans 12 residues. The DNA of the CDR3 is TGTGCCAGCAGCGCCGGGGGGGACGAGCAGTACTTC. Encoded protein: CASSAGGDEQYF.

This clone was seen a few times. The chain combines TRBV5-4 with TRBJ2-6; tentatively, D is TRBD1 (5 bases). The CDR3 has 17 residues. The germline gives CDR1 SGHNT, CDR2 YYREEE (reference sequence). The V gene lost 5 bases and the J gene lost 0 bases, with 15 bases spanning the gap. The CDR3 DNA reads TGTGCCAGCAGACCTCCGGAAGGGGTCTCTGGGGCCAACGTCCTGACTTTC. Amino acid sequence: CASRPPEGVSGANVLTF.

The J gene is TRBJ2-2, the V gene TRBV7-8; 7 nucleotides align to TRBD1. V lost 3 bases to trimming and J lost 0 bases; unmatched junction nucleotides: 4. The CDR3 is 16 residues long. Germline-derived CDR1 and CDR2 are SGHVS and FQNEAQ. The CDR3 DNA reads TGTGCCAGCAGCTTCACCGGGACAGCGAACACCGGGGAGCTGTTTTTT. As protein: CASSFTGTANTGELFF.

This chain uses TRBV5-1 with TRBJ2-5; tentative D call: TRBD2 (6 bases). V dropped 0 bases and J dropped 1 base, with 13 bases sitting between them. The CDR3 runs to 16 residues. Per the germline V gene, CDR1 is SGHRS and CDR2 is YFSETQ. The CDR3 sequence is CASSLAGGTLQETQYF. CDR3 sequence (DNA): TGCGCCAGCAGCTTGGCCGGGGGTACCCTCCAAGAGACCCAGTACTTC.

The chain couples TRBV11-3 to TRBJ1-1, with D maybe TRBD1 (5 bases). V was cut by 5 bases and J by 8 bases, with 15 bases left in between. This CDR3 is built from 13 residues. Germline V gene lookup returns CDR1 SGHNT and CDR2 YENEEA. The CDR3 is CASSHRGGKEAFF. The CDR3 DNA sequence: TGTGCCAGCAGCCACCGCGGGGGGAAAGAAGCTTTCTTT.

In regard to this clone: It may be a read error: a sequence one base away is much more abundant. The same CDR3 can be traced to other DNA sequences in this sample. The genes are TRBV28 and TRBJ1-5; tentative D call: TRBD1 (6 bases). The CDR3 totals 15 residues. Germline lookup yields CDR1 MDHEN and CDR2 SYDVKM. V lost 5 bases, J lost 0 bases, and 11 bases lay in between. The CDR3 DNA sequence: TGTGCCAGCAGTCCTCTCAGGGGTAGCAATCAGCCCCAGCATTTT. Translating gives CASSPLRGSNQPQHF.

The chain is built from TRBV19 and TRBJ2-1; TRBD1 aligns across 7 bases. Germline V CDR1 and CDR2: LNHDA, SQIVND (reference sequence). J gave up 1 base and V 7 bases, and 4 bases lay outside the gene matches. The CDR3 covers 14 residues. In nucleotides, the CDR3 is TGTGCCAGTACAAGGGACAGTTCCTACAATGAGCAGTTCTTC. Protein sequence: CASTRDSSYNEQFF.

This sequence joins TRBV15 and TRBJ2-1; no clear D gene. Germline CDR1 LNHNV, CDR2 YYDKDF (reference sequence). CDR3 length: 12 residues. V lost 3 bases, J lost 7 bases, and 7 bases lay in between. CDR3 sequence reads: CATSSRVNEQFF. For the CDR3, the DNA is TGTGCCACCAGCAGCCGGGTGAATGAGCAGTTCTTC.